Following are 26 T cell receptor beta chains from one sample sequenced in a study of human CD8 memory T cell subsets. Investigators built TCR beta libraries using UMI-labeled 5' RACE. One entry per CDR3 protein, without DNA, is what TCRdb gives after re-calling the 5' RACE reads. Listed are about 5,600 distinct CDR3 sequences; 25% to 30% falls within the top ten. The sequencing sample was made of CD8+ effector memory T cells (TEM) sorted from PBMCs. Noted subset: effector memory CD8 T cells, CCR7- CD45RO+ CD95+. These receptors originate from a human donor in good health.

The CDR3 here is CATTGDNEQFF. The V and J genes are TRBV19 and TRBJ2-1. CDR1 and CDR2 from the germline V gene are LNHDA and SQIVND (reference sequence). The CDR3 totals 11 residues. The full variable domain, rest sourced from reference TRBV19 and TRBJ2-1, is DGGITQSPKYLFRKEGQNVTLSCEQNLNHDAMYWYRQDPGQGLRLIYYSQIVNDFQKGDIAEGYSVSREKKESFPLTVTSAQKNPTAFYLCATTGDNEQFFGPGTRLTVL.

This chain connects TRBV7-2 to TRBJ1-1. In germline, CDR1 is SGHTA, CDR2 FQGNSA. The CDR3 length is 12 residues. This CDR3 is CASSFWNTEAFF. The full variable domain, in which reference TRBV7-2 and TRBJ1-1 provide the parts outside the CDR3, is GAGVSQSPSNKVTEKGKDVELRCDPISGHTALYWYRQSLGQGLEFLIYFQGNSAPDKSGLPSDRFSAERTGGSVSTLTIQRTQQEDSAVYLCASSFWNTEAFFGQGTRLTVV.

This clonotype is identified as large from frequency. V gene TRBV27 combines with J gene TRBJ2-2. CDR1 and CDR2 from the germline V gene are MNHEY and SMNVEV (reference sequence). The length of the CDR3 is 11 residues. This chain's CDR3 is CASMNTGELFF.

The chain carries TRBV14 and TRBJ1-3. Germline CDR1 SGHDN, CDR2 FVKESK. The CDR3 totals 16 residues. The CDR3 protein is CASSQDAGGAGNTIYF.

The chain links TRBV28 to TRBJ2-5; checking the TCRdb D call of TRBD2 is not possible without DNA. Germline CDR1 and CDR2: MDHEN and SYDVKM. The CDR3 has 15 amino acids. CDR3: CASSLREFTSWTQYF.

The chain recombines TRBV18 with TRBJ1-4; the D call from TCRdb, TRBD1, cannot be confirmed without DNA. The CDR3 sequence is 15 residues long. The germline gives CDR1 KGHSH, CDR2 LQKENI. The CDR3 region is CASSPVTGGNEKLFF.

The rearrangement uses TRBV30 and TRBJ2-1; TCRdb's D call of TRBD2 is untestable without DNA. Per the germline V gene, CDR1 is GTSNPN and CDR2 is SVGIG (reference sequence). The CDR3 runs to 13 residues. CDR3 amino acids: CAWEGTLKGEQFF.

The chain employs TRBV20-1 and TRBJ2-7. This CDR3 is built from 14 residues. Germline V gene data show CDR1 as DFQATT and CDR2 as SNEGSKA (reference sequence). This CDR3 reads CSASPSGNSYEQYF.

V and J are TRBV7-8 and TRBJ2-2. Germline lookup yields CDR1 SGHVS and CDR2 FQNEAQ. The CDR3 has 17 amino acids. The chain's CDR3 is CASSLGSSYPNTGELFF.

The rearrangement joins TRBV20-1 to TRBJ2-1; TCRdb returns TRBD2, unconfirmable since there is no DNA. This CDR3 region has 15 residues. Germline V gene data show CDR1 as DFQATT and CDR2 as SNEGSKA (reference sequence). CDR3 region: CSARAEREGYNEQFF.

The chain links TRBV19 to TRBJ1-1; TCRdb picks TRBD1, but there is no DNA to check that call. This CDR3 region has 14 residues. CDR1 LNHDA and CDR2 SQIVND come from the germline V gene (reference sequence). The CDR3 loop is CASSVGGDNTEAFF.

This clonotype is identified as medium-sized from frequency. The J gene is TRBJ2-1, the V gene TRBV28; TCRdb's D gene call, TRBD1, goes unchecked for lack of DNA. The CDR3 sequence is 12 residues long. Germline CDR1 MDHEN, CDR2 SYDVKM. CDR3 loop: CASSSTGPEQFF. Full variable domain (remainder filled in from reference TRBV28 and TRBJ2-1): DVKVTQSSRYLVKRTGEKVFLECVQDMDHENMFWYRQDPGLGLRLIYFSYDVKMKEKGDIPEGYSVSREKKERFSLILESASTNQTSMYLCASSSTGPEQFFGPGTRLTVL.

The gene calls are TRBV27 and TRBJ1-5. The CDR3 covers 13 residues. In germline, CDR1 is MNHEY, CDR2 SMNVEV (reference sequence). The CDR3 spells CASSRGTSQPQHF.

Judged by frequency, this clonotype is medium-sized (0.01 to 0.1%). J is TRBJ2-1 and V is TRBV7-8; the D call from TCRdb, TRBD2, cannot be confirmed without DNA. The length of the CDR3 is 17 residues. Germline CDR1 and CDR2: SGHVS and FQNEAQ. The CDR3 spells CASSLVAGTRTYNEQFF.

V and J are TRBV7-9 and TRBJ2-5. Germline lookup yields CDR1 SEHNR and CDR2 FQNEAQ (reference sequence). The CDR3 totals 14 residues. CDR3 residues: CASSIDILQETQYF.

This chain joins TRBV6-5 and TRBJ2-1; the TRBD1 assignment by TCRdb is unverifiable without DNA. Germline V gene sequence: CDR1 MNHEY, CDR2 SVGAGI. The CDR3 is 12 residues long. The CDR3 reads CASSPQGNEQFF.

This clonotype is identified as medium-sized from frequency. The chain is built from TRBV27 and TRBJ1-1; TCRdb's D call of TRBD1 is untestable without DNA. The CDR3 runs to 14 residues. Germline loops: CDR1 MNHEY, CDR2 SMNVEV (reference sequence). The chain's CDR3 is CASSLLRENTEAFF.

Judged by frequency, this clonotype is medium-sized. The chain combines TRBV29-1 with TRBJ2-3; TCRdb's assignment of TRBD1 cannot be checked, as there is no DNA. Looked up from germline, CDR1 is SQVTM and CDR2 is ANQGSEA. The CDR3 is made up of 17 amino acids. The CDR3 loop reads CSVPPGRTGGPTDTQYF.

CDR3 sequence reads: CASSQVLGRVQFF. The chain recombines TRBV14 with TRBJ2-1. Germline CDR1 SGHDN, CDR2 FVKESK. The length of the CDR3 is 13 residues.

This chain connects TRBV2 to TRBJ2-2. Germline CDR1 is SNHLY and CDR2 is FYNNEI. The CDR3 contains 13 residues. This CDR3 is CASSDYSTGELFF.

The chain is built from TRBV6-2 or TRBV6-3 and TRBJ2-2. The CDR3 runs 16 residues. Germline V gene lookup returns CDR1 MNHEY and CDR2 SVGEGT. The CDR3 reads CASTPVVAENTGELFF.

This clonotype is deemed medium-sized by its frequency. This rearrangement joins TRBV13 to TRBJ1-3; TCRdb's assignment of TRBD1 cannot be checked, as there is no DNA. This CDR3 is 15 amino acids long. The germline V gene encodes CDR1 PRHDT and CDR2 FYEKMQ (reference sequence). CDR3 in amino acids: CASSFSGETGNTIYF.

This clonotype counts as medium-sized by frequency. This chain links TRBV13 with TRBJ2-7; TCRdb's assignment of TRBD2 cannot be checked, as there is no DNA. Germline V gene data show CDR1 as PRHDT and CDR2 as FYEKMQ (reference sequence). The CDR3 contains 17 residues. CDR3 sequence: CASSLRSASGRAPEQYF.

The chain couples TRBV7-9 to TRBJ2-1; as DNA is missing, the TRBD2 call by TCRdb cannot be tested. The CDR3 runs 14 residues. Germline V CDR1 and CDR2: SEHNR, FQNEAQ (reference sequence). This chain's CDR3 is CASSLGHSSNEQFF.

This clonotype is medium-sized by frequency. This chain links TRBV12-3 or TRBV12-4 with TRBJ2-7; TCRdb lists TRBD1, though no DNA is available to test this call. CDR3 length: 14 residues. CDR3 sequence: CASSSPGGVYEQYF.

The CDR3 loop reads CASSPPQSSYEQYF. The V gene is TRBV18, the J gene TRBJ2-7. Germline V gene sequence: CDR1 KGHSH, CDR2 LQKENI. This CDR3 region has 14 residues.